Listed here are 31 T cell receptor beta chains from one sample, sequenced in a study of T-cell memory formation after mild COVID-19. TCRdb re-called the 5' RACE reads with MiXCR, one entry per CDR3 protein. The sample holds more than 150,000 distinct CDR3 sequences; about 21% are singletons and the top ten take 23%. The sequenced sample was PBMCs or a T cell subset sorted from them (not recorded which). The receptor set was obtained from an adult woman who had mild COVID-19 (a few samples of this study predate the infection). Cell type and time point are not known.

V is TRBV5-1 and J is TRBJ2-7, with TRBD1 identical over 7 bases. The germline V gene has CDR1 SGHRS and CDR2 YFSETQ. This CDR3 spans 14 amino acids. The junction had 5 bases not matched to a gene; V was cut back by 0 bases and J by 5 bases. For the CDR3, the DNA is TGCGCCAGCAGCTTGGGACAGGGTAACGACGAGCAGTACTTC. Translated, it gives CASSLGQGNDEQYF.

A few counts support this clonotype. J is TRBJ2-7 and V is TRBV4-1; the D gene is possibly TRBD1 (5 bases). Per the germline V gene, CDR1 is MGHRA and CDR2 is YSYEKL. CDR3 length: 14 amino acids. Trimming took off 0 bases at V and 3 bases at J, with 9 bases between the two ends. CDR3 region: CASSQDYRFYEQYF. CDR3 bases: TGCGCCAGCAGCCAAGATTACAGGTTCTACGAGCAGTACTTC.

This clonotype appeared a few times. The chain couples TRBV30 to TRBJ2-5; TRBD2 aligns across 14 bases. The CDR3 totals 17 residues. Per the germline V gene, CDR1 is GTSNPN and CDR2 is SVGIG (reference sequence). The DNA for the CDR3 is TGTGCTTTCTCCGGGACTAGCGGGAGAAGAGGGCAAGAGACCCAGTACTTC. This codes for CAFSGTSGRRGQETQYF.

This CDR3 reads CASSQQGLNSPLHF. The CDR3 DNA is TGTGCCAGCAGCCAACAGGGTCTTAATTCACCCCTCCACTTT. The V and J genes are TRBV3-1 and TRBJ1-6; D might be TRBD1 (5 bases). Germline CDR1 and CDR2: LGHDT and YNNKEL (reference sequence). The CDR3 has 14 residues. With 2 bases removed from V and 6 bases from J, the gap between germline ends came to 8 bases.

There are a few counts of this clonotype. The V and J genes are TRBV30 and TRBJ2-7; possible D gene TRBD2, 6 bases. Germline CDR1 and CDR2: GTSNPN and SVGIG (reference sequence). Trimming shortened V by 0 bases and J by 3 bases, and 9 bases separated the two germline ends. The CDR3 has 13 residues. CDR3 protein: CAWSVEGGYEQYF. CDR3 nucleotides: TGTGCCTGGAGTGTGGAGGGAGGCTACGAGCAGTACTTC. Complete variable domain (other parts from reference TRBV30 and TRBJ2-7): SQTIHQWPATLVQPVGSPLSLECTVEGTSNPNLYWYRQAAGRGLQLLFYSVGIGQISSEVPQNLSASRPQDRQFILSSKKLLLSDSGFYLCAWSVEGGYEQYFGPGTRLTVT.

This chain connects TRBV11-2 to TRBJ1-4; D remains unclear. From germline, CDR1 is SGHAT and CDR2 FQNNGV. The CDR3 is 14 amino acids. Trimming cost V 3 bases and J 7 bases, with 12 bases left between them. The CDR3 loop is CASSFDPPSEKLFF. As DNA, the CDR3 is TGTGCCAGCAGCTTCGATCCTCCATCTGAAAAACTGTTTTTT.

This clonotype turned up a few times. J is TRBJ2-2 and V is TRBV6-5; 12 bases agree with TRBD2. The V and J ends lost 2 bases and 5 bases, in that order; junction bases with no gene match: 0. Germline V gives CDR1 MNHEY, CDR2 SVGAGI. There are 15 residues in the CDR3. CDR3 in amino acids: CASSYTSGGTGELFF. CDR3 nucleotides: TGTGCCAGCAGTTACACTAGCGGGGGGACCGGGGAGCTGTTTTTT.

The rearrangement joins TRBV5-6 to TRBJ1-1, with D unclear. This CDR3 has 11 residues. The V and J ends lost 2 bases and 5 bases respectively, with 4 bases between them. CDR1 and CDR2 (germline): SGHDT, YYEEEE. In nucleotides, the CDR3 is TGTGCCAGCAGCTTAACGACTGAAGCTTTCTTT. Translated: CASSLTTEAFF.

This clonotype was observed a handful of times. The CDR3 nucleotides are TGTGCCAGCAGCACGCGGGACTCGAGCACAGATACGCAGTATTTT. Amino acid sequence: CASSTRDSSTDTQYF. The chain joins TRBV7-2 to TRBJ2-3; tentatively, D is TRBD2 (6 bases). V was clipped by 5 bases and J by 0 bases, with 12 bases between them. The germline V gene encodes CDR1 SGHTA and CDR2 FQGNSA. The CDR3 has 15 residues.

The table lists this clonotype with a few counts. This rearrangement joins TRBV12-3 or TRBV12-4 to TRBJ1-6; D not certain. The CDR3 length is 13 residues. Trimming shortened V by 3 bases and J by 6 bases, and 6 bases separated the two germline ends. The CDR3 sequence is CASSFYGNSPLHF. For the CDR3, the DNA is TGTGCCAGCAGTTTTTATGGTAATTCACCCCTCCACTTT.

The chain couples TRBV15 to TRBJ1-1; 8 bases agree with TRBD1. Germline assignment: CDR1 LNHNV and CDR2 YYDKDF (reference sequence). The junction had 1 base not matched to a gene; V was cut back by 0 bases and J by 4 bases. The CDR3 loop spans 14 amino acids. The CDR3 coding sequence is TGTGCCACCAGCAGAGATACAGGGGGCACTGAAGCTTTCTTT. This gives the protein CATSRDTGGTEAFF.

Here the CDR3 DNA reads TGTGCCAGCAGCGCCATGACAGGGTACGAGCAGTACTTC. Protein sequence: CASSAMTGYEQYF. The chain couples TRBV9 to TRBJ2-7; 7 nucleotides agree with TRBD1. Trimming took 3 bases from V and 4 from J; bases not matched to a gene: 4. The CDR3 contains 13 residues. The germline CDR1 and CDR2 sequences are SGDLS and YYNGEE.

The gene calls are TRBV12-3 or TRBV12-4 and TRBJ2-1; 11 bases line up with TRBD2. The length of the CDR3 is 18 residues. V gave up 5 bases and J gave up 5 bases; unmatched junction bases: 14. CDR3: CASSPLLTSGIHHNEQFF. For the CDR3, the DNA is TGTGCCAGCAGTCCCCTTCTGACTAGCGGGATACACCACAATGAGCAGTTCTTC.

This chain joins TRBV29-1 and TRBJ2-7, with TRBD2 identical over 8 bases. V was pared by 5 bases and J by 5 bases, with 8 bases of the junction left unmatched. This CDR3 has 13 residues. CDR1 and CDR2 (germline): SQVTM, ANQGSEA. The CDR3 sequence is CSVRGGRINEQYF. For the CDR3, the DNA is TGCAGCGTTCGGGGGGGGCGCATAAACGAGCAGTACTTC.

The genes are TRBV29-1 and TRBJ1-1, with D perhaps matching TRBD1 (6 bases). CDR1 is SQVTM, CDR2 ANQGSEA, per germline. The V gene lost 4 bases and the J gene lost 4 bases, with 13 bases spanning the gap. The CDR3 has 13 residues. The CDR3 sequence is CSVGEQGGTEAFF. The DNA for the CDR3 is TGCAGCGTTGGAGAACAGGGTGGCACTGAAGCTTTCTTT.

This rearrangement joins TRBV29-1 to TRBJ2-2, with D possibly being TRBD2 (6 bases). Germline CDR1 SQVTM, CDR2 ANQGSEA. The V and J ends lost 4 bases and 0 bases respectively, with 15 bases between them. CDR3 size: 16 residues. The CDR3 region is CSVARRGDSNTGELFF. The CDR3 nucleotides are TGCAGCGTTGCCCGGCGGGGAGATTCGAACACCGGGGAGCTGTTTTTT.

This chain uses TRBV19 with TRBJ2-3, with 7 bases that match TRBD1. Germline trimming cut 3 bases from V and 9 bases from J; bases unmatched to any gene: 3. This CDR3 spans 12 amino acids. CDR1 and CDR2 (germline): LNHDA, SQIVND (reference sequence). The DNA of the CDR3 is TGTGCCAGTAGTATCTTACAGGGGACGCAGTATTTT. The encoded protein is CASSILQGTQYF.

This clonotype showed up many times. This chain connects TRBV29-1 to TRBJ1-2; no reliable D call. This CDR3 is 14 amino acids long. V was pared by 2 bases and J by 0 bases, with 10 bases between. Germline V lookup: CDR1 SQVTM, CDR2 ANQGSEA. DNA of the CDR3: TGCAGCGTTGAAACCCGGGCTCCTAACTATGGCTACACCTTC. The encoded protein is CSVETRAPNYGYTF.

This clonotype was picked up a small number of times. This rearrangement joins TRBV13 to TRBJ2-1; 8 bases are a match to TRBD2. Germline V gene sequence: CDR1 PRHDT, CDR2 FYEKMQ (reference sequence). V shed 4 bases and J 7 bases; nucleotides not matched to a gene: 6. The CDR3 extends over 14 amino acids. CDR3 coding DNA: TGTGCCAGCAGCTCCACCGGGACTAGAAATGAGCAGTTCTTC. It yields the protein CASSSTGTRNEQFF.

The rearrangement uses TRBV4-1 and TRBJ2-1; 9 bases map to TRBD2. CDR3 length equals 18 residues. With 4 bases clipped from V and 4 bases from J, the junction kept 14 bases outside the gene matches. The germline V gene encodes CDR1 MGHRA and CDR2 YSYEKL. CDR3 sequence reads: CASSPHLEGGRVYNEQFF. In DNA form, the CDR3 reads TGCGCCAGCAGCCCCCATCTGGAGGGCGGGAGGGTATACAATGAGCAGTTCTTC.

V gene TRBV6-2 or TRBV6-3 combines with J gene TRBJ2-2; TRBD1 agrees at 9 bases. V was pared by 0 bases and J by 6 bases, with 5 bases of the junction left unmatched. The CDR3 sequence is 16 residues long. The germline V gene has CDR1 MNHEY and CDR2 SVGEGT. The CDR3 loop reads CASSYSPRQGAGELFF. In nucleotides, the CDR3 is TGTGCCAGCAGTTACTCCCCCAGACAGGGGGCCGGGGAGCTGTTTTTT.

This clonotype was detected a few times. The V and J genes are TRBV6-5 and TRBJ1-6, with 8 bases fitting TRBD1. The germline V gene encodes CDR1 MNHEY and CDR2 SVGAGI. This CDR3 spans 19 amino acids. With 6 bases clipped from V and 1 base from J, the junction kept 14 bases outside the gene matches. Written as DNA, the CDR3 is TGTGCCAGCAGACCGGGGGCCGGGACAGGAGTTTCCTATAATTCACCCCTCCACTTT. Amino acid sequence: CASRPGAGTGVSYNSPLHF.

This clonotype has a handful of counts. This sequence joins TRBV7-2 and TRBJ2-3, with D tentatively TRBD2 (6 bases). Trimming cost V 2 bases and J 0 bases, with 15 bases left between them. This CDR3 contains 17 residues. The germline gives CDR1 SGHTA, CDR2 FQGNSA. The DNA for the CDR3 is TGTGCCAGCAGCTTACGGTACCAAAGCGGGAGCACAGATACGCAGTATTTT. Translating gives CASSLRYQSGSTDTQYF.

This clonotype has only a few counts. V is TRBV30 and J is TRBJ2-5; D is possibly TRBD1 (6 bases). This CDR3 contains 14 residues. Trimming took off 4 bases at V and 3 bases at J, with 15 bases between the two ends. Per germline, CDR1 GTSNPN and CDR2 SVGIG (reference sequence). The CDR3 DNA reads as TGTGCCTGGACACCCCAGGGACACAAAGAGACCCAGTACTTC. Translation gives CAWTPQGHKETQYF.

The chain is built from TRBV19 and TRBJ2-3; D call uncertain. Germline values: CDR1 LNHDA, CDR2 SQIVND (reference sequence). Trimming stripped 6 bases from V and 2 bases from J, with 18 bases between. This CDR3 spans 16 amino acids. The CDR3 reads CASRELTRPNTDTQYF. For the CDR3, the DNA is TGTGCCAGTAGGGAACTTACTCGGCCAAACACAGATACGCAGTATTTT.

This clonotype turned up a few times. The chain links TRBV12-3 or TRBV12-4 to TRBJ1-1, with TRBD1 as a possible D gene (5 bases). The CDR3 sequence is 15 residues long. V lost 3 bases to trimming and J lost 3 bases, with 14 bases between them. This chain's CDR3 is CASSFQGFSDTEAFF. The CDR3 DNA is TGTGCCAGCAGTTTCCAGGGCTTTTCGGACACTGAAGCTTTCTTT.

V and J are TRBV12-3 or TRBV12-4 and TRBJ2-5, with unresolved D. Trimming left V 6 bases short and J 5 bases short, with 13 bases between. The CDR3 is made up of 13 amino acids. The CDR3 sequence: CASRVVSQETQYF. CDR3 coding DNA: TGTGCCAGCAGGGTCGTGAGCCAGGAGACCCAGTACTTC.

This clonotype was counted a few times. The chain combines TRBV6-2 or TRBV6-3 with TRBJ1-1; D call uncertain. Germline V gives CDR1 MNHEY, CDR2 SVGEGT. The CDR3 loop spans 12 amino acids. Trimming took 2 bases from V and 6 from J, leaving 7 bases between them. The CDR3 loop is CASSYPSSEAFF. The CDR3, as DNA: TGTGCCAGCAGTTACCCCTCCTCTGAAGCTTTCTTT.

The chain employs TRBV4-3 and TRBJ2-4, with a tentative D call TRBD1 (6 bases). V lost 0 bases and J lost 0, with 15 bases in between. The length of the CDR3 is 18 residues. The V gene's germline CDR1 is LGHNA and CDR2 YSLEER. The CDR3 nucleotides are TGCGCCAGCAGCCAAGATTCGGTAGGGGGAGTAGCCAAAAACATTCAGTACTTC. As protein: CASSQDSVGGVAKNIQYF.

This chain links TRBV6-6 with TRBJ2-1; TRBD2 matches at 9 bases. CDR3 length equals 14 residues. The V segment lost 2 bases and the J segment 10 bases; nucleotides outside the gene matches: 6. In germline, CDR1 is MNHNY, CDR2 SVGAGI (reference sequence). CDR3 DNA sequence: TGTGCCAGCAGTTACGTGGCTAGCGGGGAAGAGCAGTTCTTC. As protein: CASSYVASGEEQFF.

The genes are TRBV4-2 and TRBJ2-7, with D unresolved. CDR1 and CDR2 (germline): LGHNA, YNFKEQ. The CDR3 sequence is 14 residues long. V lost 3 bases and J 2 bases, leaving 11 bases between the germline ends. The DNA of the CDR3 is TGTGCCAGCAGCCAGGACGATCTCACCTACGAGCAGTACTTC. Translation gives CASSQDDLTYEQYF.